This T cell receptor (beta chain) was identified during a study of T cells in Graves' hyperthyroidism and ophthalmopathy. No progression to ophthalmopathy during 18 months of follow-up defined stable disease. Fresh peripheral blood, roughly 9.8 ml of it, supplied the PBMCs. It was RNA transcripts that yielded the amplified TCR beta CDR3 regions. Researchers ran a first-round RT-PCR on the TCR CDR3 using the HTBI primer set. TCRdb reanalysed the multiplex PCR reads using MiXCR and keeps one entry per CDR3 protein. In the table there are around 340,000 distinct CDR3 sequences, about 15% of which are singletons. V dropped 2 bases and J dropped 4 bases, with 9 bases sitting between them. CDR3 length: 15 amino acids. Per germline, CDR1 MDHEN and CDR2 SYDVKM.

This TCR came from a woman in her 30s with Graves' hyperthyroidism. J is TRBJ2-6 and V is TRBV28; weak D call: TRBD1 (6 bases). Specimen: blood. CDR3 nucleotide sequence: TGTGCCAGCAGTTTAGGGGGCCGCGGGGCCAACGTCCTGACTTTC. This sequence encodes CASSLGGRGANVLTF.